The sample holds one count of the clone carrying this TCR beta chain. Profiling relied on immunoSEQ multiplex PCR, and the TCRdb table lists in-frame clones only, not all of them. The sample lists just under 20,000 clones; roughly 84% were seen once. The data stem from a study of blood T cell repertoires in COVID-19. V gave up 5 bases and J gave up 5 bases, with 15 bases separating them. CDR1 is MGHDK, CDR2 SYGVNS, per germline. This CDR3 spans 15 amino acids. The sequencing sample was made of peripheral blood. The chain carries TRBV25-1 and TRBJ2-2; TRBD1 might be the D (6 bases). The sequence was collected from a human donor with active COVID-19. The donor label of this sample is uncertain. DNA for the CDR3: TGTGCCAGCAGTTCCCGACAGGCCGGGACCGGGGAGCTGTTTTTT. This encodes CASSSRQAGTGELFF.